Given below is one T cell receptor beta chain in context. The specificity of this receptor is unknown. Within one base of it there is no much larger clone, and no base qualities were kept. Participants in the prospective study were enrolled through a virtual design, were aged about 18 to 100 years, and lived in some 24 United States geographic areas. Cohort assignment in the prospective study relied on participant-reported clinical history from a screening survey and a study questionnaire. In the prospective study, mobile phlebotomists collected whole blood, serum and a nasopharyngeal or oropharyngeal swab from each participant. Prospective study participants could optionally give additional blood draws and questionnaires over an approximately two-month period. Before DNA extraction, prospective study blood samples were shipped either frozen or at room temperature. This sample stems from a study of blood T cell repertoires in COVID-19 (dated by TCRdb to 2018 to 2021). The study in broad terms: Recovered participants in ImmuneRACE Cohort 3 were defined by two consecutive negative NP/OP PCR tests, clearance by a healthcare professional, or resolution of symptoms. Samples covering the acute and convalescent phases of COVID-19 were provided by collaborators in the United States, Italy and Spain. The material from the prospective study consisted of cDNA or gDNA derived from T cells, B-cell-depleted T cells, or PBMCs. Deeply sampled blood TCRbeta repertoires from subjects exposed to, actively infected with, or recovered from COVID-19 were included in the dataset. The repertoires were made available in a free public database intended to serve as a resource for research on the immune response to SARS-CoV-2. The samples were drawn from the first 160 participants of the ongoing ImmuneRACE study and from under 1,500 subjects provided by 6 global collaborators. The sample metadata nearly always contained a de-identified subject ID, COVID-19 status, age in years and sex. Where available, HLA class I and class II types were obtained from metadata supplied by the sample provider rather than from assay-based typing.

The germline V gene gives CDR1 as LGHNA and CDR2 as YNFKEQ. Clipping removes 3 bases from V and 4 bases from J, with 6 as the unmatched junction base count. From cysteine to phenylalanine, the CDR3 is 16 amino acids long. Only CDR3 DNA is held: 48 bases, read in frame from base 1. What the study reported, not specific to this receptor: How much clinical and demographic metadata was included differed by source and by participant, and the metadata was provided uncurated.

TCRbeta CDR3 regions were amplified from genomic DNA by means of the immunoSEQ Assay, a bias-controlled multiplex PCR. Under the source paper's analysis protocol: The number of nucleated cells in each sample was estimated by amplification of reference gene primers within the assay. To quantify the absolute abundance of each unique TCRbeta CDR3 rearrangement, sequence reads were collapsed and filtered. For each sample, productive Simpson clonality was calculated as the square root of Simpson's diversity index across productive rearrangements. The immuneACCESS repertoire file appears here via TCRdb, limited to in-frame rearrangements. These files lack a portion of the clones; in checked studies, under half of the deficit traces to unresolved V genes, and the cause of the others is not known. V and J calls and clone size are as listed in that table; D and trimming were resolved from the DNA. The sample table lists fewer than 350,000 clones, more than 75% of them with a count of one. The top ten hold 2% to 2.5% of the sample.

The sequence was obtained from a woman in her sixties in a cohort exposed to, infected with or recovered from COVID-19 (not recorded which). The chain joins TRBV4-2 to TRBJ2-3, with 11 bases matching TRBD2. Sequencing was carried out using PBMCs or T cells enriched from blood (not recorded which). The DNA is as follows: TGTGCCAGCAGCCAGGGAGTAGCGGGAGGGTCAGATACGCAGTATTTT. The encoded protein is CASSQGVAGGSDTQYF.